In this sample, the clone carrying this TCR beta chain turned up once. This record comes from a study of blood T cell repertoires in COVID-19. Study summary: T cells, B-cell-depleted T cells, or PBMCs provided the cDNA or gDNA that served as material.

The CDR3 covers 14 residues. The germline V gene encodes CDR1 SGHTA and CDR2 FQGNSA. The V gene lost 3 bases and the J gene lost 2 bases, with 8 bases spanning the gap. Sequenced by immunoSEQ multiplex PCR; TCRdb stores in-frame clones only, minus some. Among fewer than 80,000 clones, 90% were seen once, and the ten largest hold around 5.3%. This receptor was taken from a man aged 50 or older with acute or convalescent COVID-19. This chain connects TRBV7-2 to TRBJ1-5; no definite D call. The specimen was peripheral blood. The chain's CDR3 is CASSFKAGNQPQHF. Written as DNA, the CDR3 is TGTGCCAGCAGCTTTAAAGCGGGCAATCAGCCCCAGCATTTT.